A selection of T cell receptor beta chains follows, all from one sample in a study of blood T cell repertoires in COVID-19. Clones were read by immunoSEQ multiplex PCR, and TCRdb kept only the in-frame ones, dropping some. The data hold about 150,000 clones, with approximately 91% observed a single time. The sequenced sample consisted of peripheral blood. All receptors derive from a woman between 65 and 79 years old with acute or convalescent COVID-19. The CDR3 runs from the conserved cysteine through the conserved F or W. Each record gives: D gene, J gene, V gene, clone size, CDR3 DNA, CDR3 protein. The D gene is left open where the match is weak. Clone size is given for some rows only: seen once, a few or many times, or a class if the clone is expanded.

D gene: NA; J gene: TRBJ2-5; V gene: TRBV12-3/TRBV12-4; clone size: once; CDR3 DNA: TGTGCCAGCTATGTCAGGGGAGAGACCCAGTACTTC; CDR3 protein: CASYVRGETQYF
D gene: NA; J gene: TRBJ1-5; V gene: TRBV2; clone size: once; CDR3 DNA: TGTGCCAGCAGTGAAGTGTCGGGGGGGCAGCCCCAGCATTTT; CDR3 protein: CASSEVSGGQPQHF
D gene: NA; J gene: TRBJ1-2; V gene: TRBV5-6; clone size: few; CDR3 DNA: TGTGCCAGCAGGTCCGGCCTCGGGGGAGAAGGGTATGGCTACACCTTC; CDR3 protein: CASRSGLGGEGYGYTF
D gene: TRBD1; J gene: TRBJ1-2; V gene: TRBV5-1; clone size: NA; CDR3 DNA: TGCGCCAGCAGCTTTGGAGGGGGCGCGAAAGGCTACACCTTC; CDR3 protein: CASSFGGGAKGYTF
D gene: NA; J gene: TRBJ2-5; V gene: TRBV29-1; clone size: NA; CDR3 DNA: TGCAGCGTGCGTAGGGGGGGGGACGGACAGACCCAGTACTTC; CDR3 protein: CSVRRGGDGQTQYF
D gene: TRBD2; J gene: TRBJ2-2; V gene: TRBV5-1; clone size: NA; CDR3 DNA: TGCGCCAGCAGCTTGACTAGCGGGGGGGCCGGCACCGGGGAGCTGTTTTTT; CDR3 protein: CASSLTSGGAGTGELFF
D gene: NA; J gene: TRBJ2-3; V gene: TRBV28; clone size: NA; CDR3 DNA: TGTGCCAGCAGAACCGTAGACACAGATACGCAGTATTTT; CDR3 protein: CASRTVDTDTQYF
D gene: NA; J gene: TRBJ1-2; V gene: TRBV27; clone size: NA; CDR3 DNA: TGTGCCAGCGCTCGCGGGACTGACTATGGCTACACCTTC; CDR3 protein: CASARGTDYGYTF
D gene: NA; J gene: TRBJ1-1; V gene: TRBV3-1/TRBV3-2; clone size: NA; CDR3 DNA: TGTGCCAGCAGCCAAGGAGGAGGAGAAGCTTTCTTT; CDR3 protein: CASSQGGGEAFF
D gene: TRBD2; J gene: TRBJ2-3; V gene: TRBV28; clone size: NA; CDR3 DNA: TGTGCCAGCAGAGGGACTAGCGGGGGCACAGATACGCAGTATTTT; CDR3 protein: CASRGTSGGTDTQYF
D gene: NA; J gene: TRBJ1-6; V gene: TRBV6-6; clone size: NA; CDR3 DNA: TGTGCCAGCAGTCCGCCCGGGGTGGGAGGGGATAATTCACCCCTCCACTTT; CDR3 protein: CASSPPGVGGDNSPLHF
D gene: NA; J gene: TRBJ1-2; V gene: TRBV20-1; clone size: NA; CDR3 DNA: TGCAGTGCTAGTGACAACAGCCCCTATGGCTACACCTTC; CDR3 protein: CSASDNSPYGYTF
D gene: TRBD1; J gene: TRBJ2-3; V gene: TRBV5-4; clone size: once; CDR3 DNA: TGTGCCAGCAGCAGAGGGACAGGCCTCCGCACAGATACGCAGTATTTT; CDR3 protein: CASSRGTGLRTDTQYF
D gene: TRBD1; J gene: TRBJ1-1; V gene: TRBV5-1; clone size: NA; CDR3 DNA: TGCGCCAGCAGCTTGGCGACAGGGAGGAACACTGAAGCTTTCTTT; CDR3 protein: CASSLATGRNTEAFF
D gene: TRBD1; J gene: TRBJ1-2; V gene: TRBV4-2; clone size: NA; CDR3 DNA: TGTGCCAGCAGCCACCCCGGGACAGTCTATGGCTACACCTTC; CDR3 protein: CASSHPGTVYGYTF
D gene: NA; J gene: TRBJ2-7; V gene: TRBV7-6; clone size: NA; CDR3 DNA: TGTGCCAGCAGCTTAGGGCGCGGAAGCTCCTACGAGCAGTACTTC; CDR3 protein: CASSLGRGSSYEQYF
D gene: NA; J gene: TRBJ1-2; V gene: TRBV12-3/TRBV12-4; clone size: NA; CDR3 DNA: TGTGCCAGCAGCTCAGGCCAGAGCTATGGCTACACCTTC; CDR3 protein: CASSSGQSYGYTF
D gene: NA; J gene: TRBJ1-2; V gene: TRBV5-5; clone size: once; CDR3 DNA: TGTGCCAGCAGCTCGGAGGGGCGCGGAGGCTACACCTTC; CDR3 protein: CASSSEGRGGYTF
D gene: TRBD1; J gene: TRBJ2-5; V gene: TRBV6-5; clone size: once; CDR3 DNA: TGTGCCACCCGGACAGGGTCCAACCAAGAGACCCAGTACTTC; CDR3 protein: CATRTGSNQETQYF
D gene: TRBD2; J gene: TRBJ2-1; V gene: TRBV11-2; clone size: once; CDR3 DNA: TGTGCCAGCAGCTTCCAAGCGGGGGGTGGCTACAATGAGCAGTTCTTC; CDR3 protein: CASSFQAGGGYNEQFF
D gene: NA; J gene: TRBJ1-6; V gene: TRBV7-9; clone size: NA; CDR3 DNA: TGTGCCAGCAGCTATTTCGGGGGGAATAATTCACCCCTCCACTTT; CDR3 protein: CASSYFGGNNSPLHF
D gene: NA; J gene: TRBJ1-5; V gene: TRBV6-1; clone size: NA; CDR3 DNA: TGTGCCAGCAGTGATAACCGAGCAAGCAATCAGCCCCAGCATTTT; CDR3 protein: CASSDNRASNQPQHF
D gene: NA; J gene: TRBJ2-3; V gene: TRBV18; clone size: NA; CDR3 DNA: TGTGCCAGCTCACCACCCATCACAGATACGCAGTATTTT; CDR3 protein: CASSPPITDTQYF
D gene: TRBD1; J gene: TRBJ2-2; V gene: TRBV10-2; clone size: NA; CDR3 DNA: TGCGCCAGCAGGGGACAGGGGAACACCGGGGAGCTGTTTTTT; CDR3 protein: CASRGQGNTGELFF
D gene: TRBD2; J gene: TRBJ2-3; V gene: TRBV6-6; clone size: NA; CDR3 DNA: TGTGCCAGCAGTACCGGACTAGCGGGCACAGATACGCAGTATTTT; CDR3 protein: CASSTGLAGTDTQYF
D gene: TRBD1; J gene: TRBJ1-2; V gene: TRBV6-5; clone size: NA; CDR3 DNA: TGTGCCAGCAGTTACTCCGGGACAGGGAGCTACACCTTC; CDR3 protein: CASSYSGTGSYTF
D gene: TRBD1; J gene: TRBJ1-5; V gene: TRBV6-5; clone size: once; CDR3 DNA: TGTGCCAGCAGTCCGCAGGGGGCTCGTCAGCCCCAGCATTTT; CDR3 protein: CASSPQGARQPQHF
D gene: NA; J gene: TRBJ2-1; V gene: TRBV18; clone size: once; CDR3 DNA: TGTGCCAGCTCATTCAGCGGGGACATCTCCTACAATGAGCAGTTCTTC; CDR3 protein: CASSFSGDISYNEQFF
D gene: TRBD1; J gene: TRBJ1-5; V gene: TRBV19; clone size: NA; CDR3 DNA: TGTGCCAGTAGGGGGGACAGAACCGTGAATCAGCCCCAGCATTTT; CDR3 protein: CASRGDRTVNQPQHF
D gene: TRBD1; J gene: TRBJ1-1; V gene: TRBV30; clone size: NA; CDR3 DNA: TGTGCCTGGAGTCTCGGACAGGCTGAAGCTTTCTTT; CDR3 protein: CAWSLGQAEAFF
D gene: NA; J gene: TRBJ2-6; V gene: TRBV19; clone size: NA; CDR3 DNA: TGTGCCAGTAGTCTCCAGGGAGGCTCTGGGGCCAACGTCCTGACTTTC; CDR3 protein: CASSLQGGSGANVLTF
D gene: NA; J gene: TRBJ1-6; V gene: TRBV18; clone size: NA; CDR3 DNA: TGTGCCAGCTCACCACCCCGGAATTCACCCCTCCACTTT; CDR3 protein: CASSPPRNSPLHF
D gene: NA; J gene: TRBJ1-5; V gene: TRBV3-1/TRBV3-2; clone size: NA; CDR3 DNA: TGTGCCAGCAGCCACTGGGGAGCTCAGCCCCAGCATTTT; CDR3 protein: CASSHWGAQPQHF